Sequencing of this T cell receptor beta chain was carried out in a study of blood T cells in healthy people across ages (dated by TCRdb to the mid-2010s). At the level of the whole study: In model experiments, roughly one uniquely barcoded TCR beta cDNA molecule per two T cells was captured by template switching. Two additional independent replicas of 1 million unique cDNA reads from the same blood draw were analyzed for two donors (one aged 18 to 30 and one aged 80 or older). Using deep sequencing normalized with unique cDNA molecular identifiers, the study measured how TCR beta repertoire diversity changes with age. Four age groups were formed from the donors: young (average about 15 years), middle-aged (approximately 39), aged (approximately 60) and long-lived (less than 85).

Beyond this particular receptor, the publication reports: Compared with the aged group, the long-lived group had more naive CD4+ T cells, fewer expanded clones and increased TCR diversity, a pattern suggesting age selection. Estimates of total diversity based on one million sequenced T cells were regarded as lower bounds and as underestimates. A strong correlation was found between observed TCR beta diversity and the percentage of naive T cells measured by flow cytometry. Because the CMV infection status of the donors was unknown, age-related changes in expanded clonotypes may potentially have been confounded. Because profiling used bulk unsorted PBMCs, naive and antigen-experienced compartments could not be compared conclusively. As age increased, observed TCR beta diversity per million T cells dropped in a roughly linear way, and a significant reduction was already evident by age 40.

Donors were under 40 systemically healthy Caucasian individuals from Russia aged roughly 6 to 90 years. Each donor gave ten milliliters of peripheral blood, drawn into EDTA-treated Vacutainer tubes. Ficoll-Paque density-gradient centrifugation was used to isolate PBMCs, with at least 7 million per sample. Total RNA, at least 5 micrograms per sample, was extracted from PBMCs with Trizol reagent. For every donor, an aliquot of PBMCs went through flow cytometry to measure the percentages of naive CD45RAhigh/CD27high T cells. Per the germline V gene, SNHLY is the CDR1 and FYNNEI is the CDR2. Cut back by 0 bases and 1 base, the V and J ends lie 13 bases apart. Spanning cysteine to phenylalanine, the CDR3 consists of 17 amino acids. Only the CDR3 part of the read is kept: 51 bases, read in frame from the first base. Library construction relied on 5' RACE. The instrument was an Illumina HiSeq 2500. A second PCR of roughly 6 to 12 cycles was run with a J-beta primer mix and a sample-barcoded 5' primer. Each TCR beta cDNA molecule received a unique molecular identifier from a template-switch 5' adaptor carrying 12 random nucleotides. At least 2.5 million CDR3-containing paired-end reads were obtained from each sample. First-strand cDNA was synthesized from all RNA with the Mint cDNA synthesis kit, primed by a TRBC-specific oligonucleotide. After uracil-DNA glycosylase treatment, a first 18-cycle PCR used universal primers M1SS and BC2_uni_R on all cDNA. The study's processing was this. Each sample was normalized by randomly selecting 1 million high-quality reads, each carrying a distinct molecular identifier. Instead of being binned into consensus sequences, reads that shared molecular identifiers were thrown out. CDR3 identification, clonotype clustering and error correction used MiTCR with a Q25 quality threshold and the strictest error-elimination algorithm. A nonparametric unseen species model using Euler transformation provided a lower-bound estimate of total TCR beta diversity. The raw public data were reprocessed by TCRdb itself: fastp quality trimming at Q25, MiXCR clonotype calling, in-frame beta chains only. A single entry per CDR3 protein holds the most common genes and DNA from its merged rows. TCRdb's processing, not the authors', yielded these V and J calls. The sample records fewer than 600,000 distinct CDR3 sequences, about 26% of which are singletons. 3.6% of the sample is in the top ten clones.

Points on this clonotype: Its antigen specificity is not known. No per-base quality is available; no much larger clone lies one base away.

This same sample was also part of a study on T cells of mothers and their children. That second report states: Nine systemically healthy Caucasian individuals served as donors, namely three mothers together with their six children. cDNA synthesis consumed the entire amount of extracted RNA, loaded at approximately 1.6 ug RNA in each 15 ul reaction. Sample barcodes and 2-4 random nucleotides were added via the M1S primer in the second PCR. Over 8.5 million TCR beta CDR3 reads were obtained for each mother, and about 3 million reads were obtained for each child. TCR recombination output is similarly shaped by thymic selection in related and unrelated pairs, with a minor effect exerted by inherited differences. Normalized repertoire overlap was always slightly but never significantly higher in related than unrelated mother-child pairs. No persistent microchimeric T cell clones were found, with a detection sensitivity of approximately 100 clones per million clonotypes. The study used deep NGS to compare TCR beta repertoires of mothers and children, seeking features distinguishing related mother-child pairs from unrelated individuals. On average, the children were about 12 +/- 4 years old, while the mothers were approximately 41 +/- 4 years old. After adapter ligation was performed with NEBNext reagents, the libraries were sequenced on an Illumina HiSeq 2000 with 100+100 nt paired-end reads. To prevent cross-contamination, the mother and child libraries were prepared one month apart and sequenced in separate runs. Each donor had between roughly 450,000 and 2,300,000 distinct TCR beta clonotypes identified. Naive TCR beta clonotypes were estimated from low-frequency clonotypes matched to each donor's FACS-determined naive share, without sorting.

The rearrangement combines TRBV2 with TRBJ2-4; TRBD1 is a weak D gene call, 5 bases matching. This clonotype was sampled from a boy aged 2 to 10 in good health. The sample consisted of blood. The CDR3 in this case is CASSEALRTSAKNIQYF. The DNA sequence is TGTGCCAGCAGTGAAGCGCTCAGGACATCCGCCAAAAACATTCAGTACTTC.